This T cell receptor beta chain was recorded in a study of regulatory T cells in long-lasting Graves disease. At the level of the study: Newly diagnosed Graves' patients took antithyroid drugs under 3 months.

The TCR beta library used iRepertoire HTBI primers with Arm-PCR amplification of CDR3. TCRdb fed the multiplex PCR reads into MiXCR, producing one record per CDR3 protein. The sample contains 450,000 to 650,000 distinct CDR3 sequences, roughly 15% of which appear only once. Per germline, CDR1 DFQATT and CDR2 SNEGSKA (reference sequence). The CDR3 is 15 amino acids. V was pared by 0 bases and J by 0 bases, with 4 bases of the junction left unmatched. As for time point: newly diagnosed GD, antithyroid drugs for less than 3 months. The TCR library was prepared using RNA isolated from PBMCs. The same sample was also used in a study of T cells in Graves' hyperthyroidism and ophthalmopathy.

The clonotype was recovered from a woman aged 40 to 65 with Graves disease. The rearrangement links TRBV20-1 to TRBJ2-7; TRBD2 agrees at 8 bases. Sequencing used peripheral blood mononuclear cells (PBMCs), obtained at new diagnosis, from a patient treated with antithyroid drugs. The CDR3 sequence is CSARDRRGVSYEQYF. The CDR3 DNA reads as TGCAGTGCTAGAGATAGGCGGGGGGTCTCCTACGAGCAGTACTTC.